This T cell receptor (beta chain) was sequenced during a study of response to subunit inactivated influenza vaccine. Germline V CDR1 and CDR2: SGHTA, FQGTGA. The V and J ends lost 9 bases and 2 bases respectively, with 14 bases between them. The length of the CDR3 is 14 residues. TCRdb used MiXCR to reprocess the RT-PCR reads, holding one entry per CDR3 protein. The sample includes about 540,000 distinct CDR3 sequences, roughly 23% of them seen just once. These data are also associated with another study on T cells expressing NK-cell markers. From that report: TCR beta cDNA was made by 5'RACE template switching with UMIs. With an anti-gamma-delta TCR antibody, sorting in several experiments was kept to alpha-beta TCR T cells. Several of the donors carried dominant NKG2C+ clonotypes that took up roughly 1.0-8% of their CD8+ T cells.

The chain has TRBV7-3 and TRBJ2-1, with D perhaps TRBD1 (6 bases). This sequence originates from a man aged 45 to 65 who received an inactivated influenza vaccine. The input for sequencing was CD4+ T cells sorted from PBMCs, taken less than 13 days after vaccination. CDR3 amino acids: CARVYRDAYNEQFF. For the CDR3, the DNA is TGTGCCAGGGTTTACAGGGACGCCTACAATGAGCAGTTCTTC.